This is a list of T cell receptor beta chains from one sample in a study of blood T cell repertoires in COVID-19. Profiling relied on immunoSEQ multiplex PCR, and the TCRdb table lists in-frame clones only, not all of them. The table records a few hundred thousand clones, approximately 90% of them present only once. The sample taken for sequencing was peripheral blood. The receptors were gathered from a woman aged 35 to 49 who had recovered from COVID-19. The CDR3 runs from the conserved cysteine through the conserved F or W. The D gene is left open where the match is weak. A clone size is listed for some rows: how often the clone was seen (once, few, many), or a class if it is expanded.

cdr3_aa | cdr3_nt | j_call | d_call | clone_size | v_call
CASSLAGYQPQHF | TGCGCCAGCAGCTTGGCGGGTTATCAGCCCCAGCATTTT | TRBJ1-5 | NA | NA | TRBV5-1
CASSQAPLAGGGTDTQYF | TGCGCCAGCAGCCAAGCACCCCTAGCGGGAGGGGGTACAGATACGCAGTATTTT | TRBJ2-3 | TRBD2 | NA | TRBV4-3
CASSPSAGAITDTQYF | TGTGCCAGCAGCCCATCAGCGGGAGCCATCACAGATACGCAGTATTTT | TRBJ2-3 | TRBD2 | NA | TRBV7-9
CAWTPGGAYEQYF | TGTGCCTGGACCCCCGGGGGGGCCTACGAGCAGTACTTC | TRBJ2-7 | TRBD2 | NA | TRBV30
CASSLSWPDEQFF | TGTGCCAGCAGTTTATCGTGGCCAGATGAGCAGTTCTTC | TRBJ2-1 | NA | NA | TRBV27
CASSFGGNEQFF | TGTGCCAGCAGCTTTGGGGGGAATGAGCAGTTCTTC | TRBJ2-1 | NA | NA | TRBV5-6
CASSPSGPRTDTQYF | TGTGCCAGCAGCCCTAGCGGGCCTCGGACAGATACGCAGTATTTT | TRBJ2-3 | TRBD2 | once | TRBV7-9
CASTVGGTYNEQFF | TGTGCCAGCACCGTGGGGGGGACCTACAATGAGCAGTTCTTC | TRBJ2-1 | TRBD2 | once | TRBV27
CATSDRIDGGLYNEQFF | TGTGCCACCAGTGACCGAATCGACGGAGGACTGTACAATGAGCAGTTCTTC | TRBJ2-1 | NA | NA | TRBV24-1
CASSQGLAGGQGETQYF | TGTGCCAGCAGCCAGGGACTAGCGGGAGGGCAGGGGGAGACCCAGTACTTC | TRBJ2-5 | TRBD2 | NA | TRBV5-4